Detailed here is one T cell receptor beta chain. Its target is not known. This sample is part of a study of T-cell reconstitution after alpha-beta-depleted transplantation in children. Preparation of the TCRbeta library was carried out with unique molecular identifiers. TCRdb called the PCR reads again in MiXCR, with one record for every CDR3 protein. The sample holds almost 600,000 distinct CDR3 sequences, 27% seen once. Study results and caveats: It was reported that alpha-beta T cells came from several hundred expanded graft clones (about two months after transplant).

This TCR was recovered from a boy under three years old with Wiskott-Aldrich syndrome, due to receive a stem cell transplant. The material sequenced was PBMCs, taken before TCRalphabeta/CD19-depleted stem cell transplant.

As DNA, the CDR3 is TGCGCCAGCACCCTACTAGCGGGGAACCAAGAGACCCAGTACTTC. As protein: CASTLLAGNQETQYF. This sequence joins TRBV5-1 and TRBJ2-5; 10 bases align to TRBD2. J gave up 0 bases and V 6 bases, and 5 bases lay outside the gene matches. The CDR3 runs to 15 residues. The germline V gene has CDR1 SGHRS and CDR2 YFSETQ.